This T cell receptor beta chain was sequenced in a study of tumor-infiltrating lymphocytes in primary liver carcinoma. TCR beta cDNA was made from roughly 500 ng total RNA with a constant-region primer. Slightly modified ARM-PCR with three nested multiplex PCR rounds yielded TCR beta libraries. The first two PCR rounds, approximately 11 cycles each, used TRBV1-TRBV30 forward primers and a C-beta reverse primer. TCRdb independently ran MiXCR on the multiplex PCR reads; one entry per CDR3 protein. This repertoire shows under 90,000 distinct CDR3 sequences, about three quarters found once; its top ten account for just under 20%. Co-extracting RNA and DNA was done with roughly 17-32 mg of unsorted bulk tissue as input. This CDR3 spans 11 amino acids. Per germline, CDR1 MRHNA and CDR2 SNTAGT. Only a few counts were recorded for this clonotype. A much more abundant neighbour one base away suggests this may be a read error.

The sequence was obtained from a man aged 35 to 55 with primary liver carcinoma and hepatitis B virus infection. The sequenced sample was liver tumor tissue from sampling region 1. Subset indicated: tumor region T1, superior pole. The rearrangement links TRBV6-4 to TRBJ2-1; TRBD1 agrees at 7 bases. In DNA, the CDR3 is TGTGTCAGCAGTGTTCGACAGGGAAAGTTCTTC. Its protein product is CVSSVRQGKFF.